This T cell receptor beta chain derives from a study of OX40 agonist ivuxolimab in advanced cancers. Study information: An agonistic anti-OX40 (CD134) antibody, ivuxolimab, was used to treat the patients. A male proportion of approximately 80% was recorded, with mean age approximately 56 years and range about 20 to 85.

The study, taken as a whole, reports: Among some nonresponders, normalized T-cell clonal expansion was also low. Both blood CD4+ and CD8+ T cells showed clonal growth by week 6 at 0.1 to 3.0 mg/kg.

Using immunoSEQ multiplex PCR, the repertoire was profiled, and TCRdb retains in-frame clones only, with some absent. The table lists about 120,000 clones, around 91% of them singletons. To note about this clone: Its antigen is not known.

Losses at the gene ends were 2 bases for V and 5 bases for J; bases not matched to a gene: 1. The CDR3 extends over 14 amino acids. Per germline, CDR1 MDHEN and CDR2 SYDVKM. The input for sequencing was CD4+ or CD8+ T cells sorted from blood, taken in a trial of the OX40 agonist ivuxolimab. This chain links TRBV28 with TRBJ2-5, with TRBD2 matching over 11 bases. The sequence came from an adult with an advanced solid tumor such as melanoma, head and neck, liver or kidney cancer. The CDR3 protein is CASSLRLAGETQYF. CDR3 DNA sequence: TGTGCCAGCAGTTTAAGACTAGCGGGGGAGACCCAGTACTTC.